These 5 T cell receptor beta chains originate from one sample sequenced in a study of shared clonotypes between healthy human individuals. The protocol was immunoSEQ multiplex PCR, while the TCRdb copy is restricted to in-frame clones and leaves out a portion. The sample lists roughly 1 million clones, under 80% occurring once. The sequencing input was memory CD4+ T cells sorted from blood. Subset denoted: CD45RA-negative fraction. The receptors come from a man between 18 and 29 years old in good health.

The chain links TRBV5-5 to TRBJ1-1; D is possibly TRBD1 (5 bases). Germline CDR1 and CDR2: SGHKS and YYEKEE (reference sequence). This CDR3 has 16 amino acids. V lost 0 bases, J lost 5 bases, and 17 bases lay in between. CDR3 in amino acids: CASSLESFSRGTEAFF. The CDR3 DNA follows: TGTGCCAGCAGCTTGGAATCCTTTAGTCGGGGGACTGAAGCTTTCTTT. The complete variable domain, with remaining parts taken from reference TRBV5-5 and TRBJ1-1, reads DAGVTQSPTHLIKTRGQQVTLRCSPISGHKSVSWYQQVLGQGPQFIFQYYEKEERGRGNFPDRFSARQFPNYSSELNVNALLLGDSALYLCASSLESFSRGTEAFFGQGTRLTVV.

CDR3 loop: CASSLPTGSGEQYF. The CDR3 DNA sequence: TGCGCCAGCAGTTTACCAACGGGGAGCGGGGAGCAGTACTTC. The chain employs TRBV5-1 and TRBJ2-7; D may be TRBD2 (6 bases). Trimming pared 5 bases from V and 7 bases from J, leaving 19 bases between. The CDR3 covers 14 residues. The V gene's germline CDR1 is SGHRS and CDR2 YFSETQ. Using reference TRBV5-1 and TRBJ2-7 for the parts outside the CDR3, the full variable domain is KAGVTQTPRYLIKTRGQQVTLSCSPISGHRSVSWYQQTPGQGLQFLFEYFSETQRNKGNFPGRFSGRQFSNSRSEMNVSTLELGDSALYLCASSLPTGSGEQYFGPGTRLTVT.

This clone was seen a few times. J is TRBJ1-5 and V is TRBV6-1; 9 positions agree with TRBD1. The CDR3 extends over 17 amino acids. Trimming at V came to 3 bases and at J to 0 bases, leaving 6 bases not matched to a gene. CDR1 MNHNS and CDR2 SASEGT come from the germline V gene. In DNA form, the CDR3 reads TGTGCCAGCAGTGAGATACAGGGGGCGCATAGCAATCAGCCCCAGCATTTT. It is translated as CASSEIQGAHSNQPQHF.

This clone has more than one count but fewer than ten. The chain is built from TRBV19 and TRBJ2-7, with D possibly TRBD1 on 6 matching bases. V was cut by 5 bases and J by 0 bases, with 14 bases left in between. The CDR3 length is 15 residues. The V gene's germline CDR1 is LNHDA and CDR2 SQIVND (reference sequence). The CDR3 loop is CASSVRDTNSYEQYF. Written as DNA, the CDR3 is TGTGCCAGTAGTGTCCGGGACACCAACTCCTACGAGCAGTACTTC.

The J gene is TRBJ2-7, the V gene TRBV10-1, with D possibly called TRBD1 or TRBD2 (6 bases each). Germline CDR1 reads WNHNN; CDR2 reads SYGVQD (reference sequence). Trimming removed 4 bases from V and 3 bases from J, with 10 bases in between. The length of the CDR3 is 13 residues. The CDR3, as DNA: TGCGCCAGCAGTGCCGGGGGCTACTACGAGCAGTACTTC. Protein sequence: CASSAGGYYEQYF.